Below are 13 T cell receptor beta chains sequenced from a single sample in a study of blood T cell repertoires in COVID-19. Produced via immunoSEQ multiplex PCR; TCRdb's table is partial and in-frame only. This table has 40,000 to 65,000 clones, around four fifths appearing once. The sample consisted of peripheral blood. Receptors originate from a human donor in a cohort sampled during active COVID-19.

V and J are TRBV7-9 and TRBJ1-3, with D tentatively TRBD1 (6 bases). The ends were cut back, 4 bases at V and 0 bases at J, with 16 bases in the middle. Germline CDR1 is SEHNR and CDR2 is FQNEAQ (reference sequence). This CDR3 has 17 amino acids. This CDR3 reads CASSSQTWTASGNTIYF. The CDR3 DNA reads TGTGCCAGCAGCTCTCAAACTTGGACAGCCTCTGGAAACACCATATATTTT.

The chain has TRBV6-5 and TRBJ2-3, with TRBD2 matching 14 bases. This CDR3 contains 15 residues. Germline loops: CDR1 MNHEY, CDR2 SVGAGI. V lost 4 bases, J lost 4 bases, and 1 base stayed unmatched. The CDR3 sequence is CASSLTSGGADTQYF. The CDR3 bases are TGTGCCAGCAGTTTGACTAGCGGGGGGGCAGATACGCAGTATTTT.

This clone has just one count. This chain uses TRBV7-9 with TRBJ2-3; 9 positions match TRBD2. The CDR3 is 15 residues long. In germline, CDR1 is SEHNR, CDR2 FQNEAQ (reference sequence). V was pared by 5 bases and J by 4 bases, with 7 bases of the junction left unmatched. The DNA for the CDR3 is TGTGCCAGCAGCCCAGAGGCGGGAGGGCCAGATACGCAGTATTTT. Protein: CASSPEAGGPDTQYF.

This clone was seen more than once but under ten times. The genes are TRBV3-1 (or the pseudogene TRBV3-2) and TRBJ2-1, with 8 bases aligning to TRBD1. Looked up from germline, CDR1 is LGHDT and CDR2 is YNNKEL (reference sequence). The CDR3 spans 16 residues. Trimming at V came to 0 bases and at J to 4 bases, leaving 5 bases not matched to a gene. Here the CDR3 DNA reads TGTGCCAGCAGCCAAGACAGGGGGCCGGGATACAATGAGCAGTTCTTC. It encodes CASSQDRGPGYNEQFF.

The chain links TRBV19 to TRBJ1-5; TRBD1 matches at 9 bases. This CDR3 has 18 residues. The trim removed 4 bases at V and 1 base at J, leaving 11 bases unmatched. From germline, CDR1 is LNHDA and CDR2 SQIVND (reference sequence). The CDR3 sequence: CASSSPPYRGPSNQPQHF. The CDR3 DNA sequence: TGTGCCAGTAGTAGTCCCCCCTACAGGGGGCCAAGCAATCAGCCCCAGCATTTT. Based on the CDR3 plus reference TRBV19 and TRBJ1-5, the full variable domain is DGGITQSPKYLFRKEGQNVTLSCEQNLNHDAMYWYRQDPGQGLRLIYYSQIVNDFQKGDIAEGYSVSREKKESFPLTVTSAQKNPTAFYLCASSSPPYRGPSNQPQHFGDGTRLSIL.

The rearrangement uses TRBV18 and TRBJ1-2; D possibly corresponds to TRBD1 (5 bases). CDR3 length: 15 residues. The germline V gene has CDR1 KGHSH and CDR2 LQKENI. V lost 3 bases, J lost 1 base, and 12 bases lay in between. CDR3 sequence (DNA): TGTGCCAGCTCACCTGTACAGGATTTTAACTATGGCTACACCTTC. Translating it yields CASSPVQDFNYGYTF.

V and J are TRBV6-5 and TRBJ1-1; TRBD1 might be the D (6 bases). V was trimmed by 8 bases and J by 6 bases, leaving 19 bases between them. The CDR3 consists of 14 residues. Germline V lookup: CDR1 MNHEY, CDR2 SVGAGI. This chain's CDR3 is CASLPLRGSAEAFF. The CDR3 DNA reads TGTGCCAGCCTTCCCCTCAGGGGTAGCGCTGAAGCTTTCTTT.

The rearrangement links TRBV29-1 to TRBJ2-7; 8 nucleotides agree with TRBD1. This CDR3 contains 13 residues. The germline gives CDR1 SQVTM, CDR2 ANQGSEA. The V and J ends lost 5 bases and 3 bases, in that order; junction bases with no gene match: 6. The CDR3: CSVLGQGVYEQYF. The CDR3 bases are TGCAGCGTTCTTGGACAGGGTGTCTACGAGCAGTACTTC.

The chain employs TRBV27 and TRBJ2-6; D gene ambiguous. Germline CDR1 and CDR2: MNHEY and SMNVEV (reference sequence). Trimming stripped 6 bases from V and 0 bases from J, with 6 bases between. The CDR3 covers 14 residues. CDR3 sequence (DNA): TGTGCCAGCAGATTTAACTCTGGGGCCAACGTCCTGACTTTC. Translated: CASRFNSGANVLTF.

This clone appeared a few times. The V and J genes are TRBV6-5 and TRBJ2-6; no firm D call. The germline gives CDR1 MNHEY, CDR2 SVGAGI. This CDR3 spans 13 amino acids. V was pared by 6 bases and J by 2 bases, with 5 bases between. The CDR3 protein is CASSFAGANVLTF. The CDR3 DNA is TGTGCCAGCAGCTTTGCTGGGGCCAACGTCCTGACTTTC.

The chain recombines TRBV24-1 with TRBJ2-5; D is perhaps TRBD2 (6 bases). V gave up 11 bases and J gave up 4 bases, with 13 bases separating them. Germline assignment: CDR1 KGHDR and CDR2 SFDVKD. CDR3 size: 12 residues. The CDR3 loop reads CAIILGGETQYF. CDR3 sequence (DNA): TGTGCCATCATCCTGGGGGGAGAGACCCAGTACTTC.

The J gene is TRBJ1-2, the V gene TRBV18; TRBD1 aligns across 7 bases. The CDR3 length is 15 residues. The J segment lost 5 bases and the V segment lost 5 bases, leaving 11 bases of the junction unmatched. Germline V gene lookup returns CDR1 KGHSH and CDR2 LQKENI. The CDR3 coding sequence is TGTGCCAGCTCATCCCGGGACAGCAGTCAGTATGGCTACACCTTC. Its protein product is CASSSRDSSQYGYTF.

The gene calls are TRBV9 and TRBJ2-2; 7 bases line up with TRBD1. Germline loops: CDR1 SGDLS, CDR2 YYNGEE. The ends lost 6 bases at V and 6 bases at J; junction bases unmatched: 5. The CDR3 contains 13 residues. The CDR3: CASNPGGAGELFF. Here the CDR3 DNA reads TGTGCCAGCAACCCAGGGGGTGCCGGGGAGCTGTTTTTT.